One sample yielded the 21 T cell receptor beta chains listed below, sequenced in a study of Graves' ophthalmopathy and Graves' hyperthyroidism. Transcripts of RNA were the source for amplifying TCR beta CDR3 regions. Investigators did first-round RT-PCR with HTBI primers, then second-round multiplex PCR. TCRdb ran MiXCR on the multiplex PCR reads and lists one entry per CDR3 protein. The data show a few hundred thousand distinct CDR3 sequences, around 18% seen once. The sequenced material came from peripheral blood. These receptors came from a woman in her late teens or twenties with Graves' ophthalmopathy.

At least ten counts were recorded for this clonotype. This chain connects TRBV7-2 to TRBJ2-7; tentative D call: TRBD2 (6 bases). Trimming left V 5 bases short and J 5 bases short, with 13 bases between. The CDR3 totals 13 residues. The germline V gene encodes CDR1 SGHTA and CDR2 FQGNSA. The CDR3 DNA reads TGTGCCAGCAGCACCCGGAGGGGCGACGAGCAGTACTTC. Protein: CASSTRRGDEQYF.

At least ten counts were recorded for this clonotype. This rearrangement joins TRBV12-3 or TRBV12-4 to TRBJ2-7, with 7 bases identical to TRBD2. V shed 2 bases and J 8 bases; nucleotides not matched to a gene: 6. CDR3 length equals 13 residues. The CDR3 reads CASSLQREGQQYF. The CDR3 DNA follows: TGTGCCAGCAGTTTACAGCGGGAAGGTCAGCAGTACTTC.

In this sample, this clonotype turned up many times. The chain joins TRBV10-2 to TRBJ2-7; TRBD2 matches 8 bases. The CDR3 length is 13 residues. With V trimmed by 4 bases and J by 4 bases, 3 bases remained unmatched. Germline V lookup: CDR1 WSHSY, CDR2 SAAADI. The CDR3 region is CASSGGLAYEQYF. The CDR3 DNA reads TGCGCCAGCAGTGGTGGACTAGCATACGAGCAGTACTTC.

V usage is TRBV20-1 and J usage is TRBJ2-2, with a tentative D call TRBD1 (7 bases). The germline V gene encodes CDR1 DFQATT and CDR2 SNEGSKA (reference sequence). V was trimmed by 6 bases and J by 1 base, leaving 18 bases between them. The CDR3 spans 16 residues. CDR3 region: CSAPGAGTENTGELFF. The DNA of the CDR3 is TGCAGTGCCCCAGGGGCGGGGACAGAGAACACCGGGGAGCTGTTTTTT.

The sample holds a few counts of this clonotype. This chain joins TRBV6-2 or TRBV6-3 and TRBJ1-6; D possibly corresponds to TRBD1 (5 bases). Trimming took off 6 bases at V and 10 bases at J, with 22 bases between the two ends. The CDR3 runs to 16 residues. The germline V gene encodes CDR1 MNHEY and CDR2 SVGEGT. Here the CDR3 DNA reads TGTGCCAGCAGCGCAGGGCAGGGTCGGTTGGAATCACCCCTCCACTTT. Encoded protein: CASSAGQGRLESPLHF.

This clonotype has at least ten counts. The gene calls are TRBV5-1 and TRBJ2-7, with 8 bases aligning to TRBD2. Germline values: CDR1 SGHRS, CDR2 YFSETQ. J lost 8 bases, V lost 2 bases, and 12 bases had no gene match. This CDR3 is built from 15 residues. This CDR3 is CASSFFFSGSEQQYF. DNA for the CDR3: TGCGCCAGCAGCTTTTTTTTCAGCGGGAGTGAGCAGCAGTACTTC.

At least ten counts were recorded for this clonotype. The genes are TRBV27 and TRBJ1-5, with D possibly matching TRBD1 (6 bases). The CDR3 length is 15 residues. CDR1 is MNHEY, CDR2 SMNVEV, per germline (reference sequence). V was trimmed by 6 bases and J by 2 bases, leaving 14 bases between them. The CDR3 is CASRKGGSGNQPQHF. The CDR3 DNA reads as TGTGCCAGCAGGAAGGGGGGTTCGGGCAATCAGCCCCAGCATTTT.

This clonotype has a count of ten or more. This chain joins TRBV6-2 or TRBV6-3 and TRBJ2-4; possibly TRBD2 for D (6 bases). This CDR3 has 15 residues. The V gene lost 5 bases and the J gene lost 4 bases, with 15 bases spanning the gap. Germline values: CDR1 MNHEY, CDR2 SVGEGT. In DNA, the CDR3 is TGTGCCAGCAGTCCCGGGAGTAAGTCGAAAAACATTCAGTACTTC. Amino acid sequence: CASSPGSKSKNIQYF.

This clonotype was observed at least ten times. CDR3: CASGRKETQYF. The CDR3 DNA reads TGTGCCAGCGGAAGAAAGGAGACCCAGTACTTC. V gene TRBV12-3 or TRBV12-4 combines with J gene TRBJ2-5; D is unclear. Between the trimmed V and J ends, which lost 8 bases and 5 bases, there was a span of 9 bases. CDR3 length: 11 residues.

The V call is TRBV19, the J call TRBJ2-7, with 7 bases aligning to TRBD2. This CDR3 region has 13 residues. Germline assignment: CDR1 LNHDA and CDR2 SQIVND (reference sequence). The V gene end was trimmed by 8 bases and the J gene end by 9 bases; junction bases not matched to a gene: 13. The CDR3 reads CASAPSLPSGQYF. The CDR3 DNA reads TGTGCCAGTGCTCCCTCCCTCCCTAGCGGGCAGTACTTC.

This clonotype has a count of ten or more. The chain has TRBV2 and TRBJ1-1; D might be TRBD1 (5 bases). This CDR3 has 13 amino acids. In germline, CDR1 is SNHLY, CDR2 FYNNEI. V was cut by 7 bases and J by 4 bases, with 13 bases left in between. The DNA for the CDR3 is TGTGCCAGCACCCCGGGGGGGGTCACTGAAGCTTTCTTT. Translating it yields CASTPGGVTEAFF.

This clonotype was found many times. The V gene is TRBV27, the J gene TRBJ1-5, with D tentatively TRBD1 (6 bases). The CDR3 extends over 18 amino acids. Germline-derived CDR1 and CDR2 are MNHEY and SMNVEV (reference sequence). Trimming removed 2 bases at V and 5 bases at J, with 22 bases between. The CDR3 protein is CASSLKGDRLGSDQPQHF. DNA for the CDR3: TGTGCCAGCAGTTTAAAGGGCGACAGGTTAGGCAGTGATCAGCCCCAGCATTTT.

The V and J genes are TRBV6-1 and TRBJ2-4; no clear D gene. This CDR3 region has 13 residues. The germline gives CDR1 MNHNS, CDR2 SASEGT. The germline V and J ends were trimmed by 3 bases and 9 bases, with 12 bases remaining between them. In nucleotides, the CDR3 is TGTGCCAGCAGTGACTTGCTCAGCTCCATTCAGTACTTC. It yields the protein CASSDLLSSIQYF.

Ten or more counts support this clonotype. This chain links TRBV6-1 with TRBJ1-5; D unresolved. The CDR3 runs 13 residues. Germline CDR1 and CDR2: MNHNS and SASEGT. With 11 bases removed from V and 6 bases from J, the gap between germline ends came to 17 bases. The CDR3 DNA reads TGTGCCTCGGAGGCCTCGGAGGGTCAGCCCCAGCATTTT. This encodes CASEASEGQPQHF.

This clonotype has a count of ten or more. V is TRBV10-3 and J is TRBJ1-1, with D possibly being TRBD1 (5 bases). V lost 4 bases and J 5 bases, leaving 14 bases between the germline ends. The CDR3 consists of 14 residues. Germline V gene data show CDR1 as ENHRY and CDR2 as SYGVKD. DNA for the CDR3: TGTGCCATCAGTGGCCCGGGAGAGGGGACTGAAGCTTTCTTT. This translates into CAISGPGEGTEAFF.

The genes are TRBV7-2 and TRBJ2-7; D gene unclear. The V end was cut by 1 base, the J end by 4 bases, with 14 bases between. The CDR3 extends over 15 amino acids. From germline, CDR1 is SGHTA and CDR2 FQGNSA. The DNA for the CDR3 is TGTGCCAGCAGCTTAGGCTGGGGTATGAGTTACGAGCAGTACTTC. Translating it yields CASSLGWGMSYEQYF.

This clonotype was recorded at least ten times. Written as DNA, the CDR3 is TGTGCCAGTACCCTGATAGGCTCCGGGACCCAGTACTTC. Residues: CASTLIGSGTQYF. The chain joins TRBV19 to TRBJ2-5, with D hard to call. The V end was cut by 7 bases, the J end by 7 bases, with 16 bases between. This CDR3 contains 13 residues. CDR1 and CDR2 (germline): LNHDA, SQIVND (reference sequence).

V is TRBV5-4 and J is TRBJ2-7; TRBD2 matches 9 bases. The CDR3 is made up of 15 amino acids. Per germline, CDR1 SGHNT and CDR2 YYREEE (reference sequence). V lost 4 bases, J lost 0 bases, and 5 bases stayed unmatched. The CDR3 sequence: CASSISSGNSYEQYF. The CDR3 coding sequence is TGTGCCAGCAGCATATCTAGCGGGAACTCCTACGAGCAGTACTTC.

The chain employs TRBV28 and TRBJ2-7; D unclear. V was cut by 7 bases and J by 5 bases, with 9 bases left in between. Germline CDR1 reads MDHEN; CDR2 reads SYDVKM. The CDR3 runs to 11 residues. The chain's CDR3 is CASTVGNEQYF. The CDR3 DNA reads as TGTGCCAGCACGGTGGGTAACGAGCAGTACTTC.

In this sample, this clonotype turned up many times. The V and J genes are TRBV28 and TRBJ1-1, with a weak D call TRBD1 (5 bases). V was trimmed by 7 bases and J by 4 bases, leaving 16 bases between them. CDR3 size: 14 residues. Germline V gene data show CDR1 as MDHEN and CDR2 as SYDVKM. CDR3 nucleotide sequence: TGTGCCAGCAAGTTAGGGGCCGCCGCCACTGAAGCTTTCTTT. Its translation: CASKLGAAATEAFF.

This clonotype has at least ten counts. The chain recombines TRBV9 with TRBJ2-7; D remains ambiguous. The V end lost 2 bases, the J end lost 2 bases, and 11 bases lay between the germline ends. The germline V gene encodes CDR1 SGDLS and CDR2 YYNGEE. The CDR3 length is 14 residues. The CDR3 nucleotides read TGTGCCAGCAGCGTGCGTCCCAAACCCTACGAGCAGTACTTC. Protein sequence: CASSVRPKPYEQYF. Combining the CDR3 with reference TRBV9 and TRBJ2-7 gives the whole variable domain DSGVTQTPKHLITATGQRVTLRCSPRSGDLSVYWYQQSLDQGLQFLIQYYNGEERAKGNILERFSAQQFPDLHSELNLSSLELGDSALYFCASSVRPKPYEQYFGPGTRLTVT.